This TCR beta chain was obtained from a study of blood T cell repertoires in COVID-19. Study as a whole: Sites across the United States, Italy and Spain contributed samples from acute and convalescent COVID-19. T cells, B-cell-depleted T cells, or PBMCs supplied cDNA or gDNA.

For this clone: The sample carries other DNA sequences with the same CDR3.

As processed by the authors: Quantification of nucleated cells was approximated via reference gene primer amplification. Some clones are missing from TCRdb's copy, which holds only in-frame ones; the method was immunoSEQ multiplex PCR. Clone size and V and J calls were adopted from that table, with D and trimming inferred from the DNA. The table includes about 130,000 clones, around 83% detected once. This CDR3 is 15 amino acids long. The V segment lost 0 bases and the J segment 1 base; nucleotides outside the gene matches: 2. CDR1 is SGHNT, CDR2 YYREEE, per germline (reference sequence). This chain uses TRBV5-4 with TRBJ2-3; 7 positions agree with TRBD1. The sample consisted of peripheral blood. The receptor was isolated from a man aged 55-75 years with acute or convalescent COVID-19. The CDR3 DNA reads TGTGCCAGCAGCTTGGCTGGACAGGGCACAGATACGCAGTATTTT. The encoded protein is CASSLAGQGTDTQYF.